One sample yielded the 10 T cell receptor beta chains listed below, sequenced in a study of control samples from healthy donors and cancer patients. Clones were sequenced by immunoSEQ multiplex PCR, and TCRdb holds only the in-frame ones, with some missing. The sample yields some 100,000 clones, 90% seen once. Input material: blood. The receptor source for this set is a human donor in good health. The donor label of this sample is uncertain.

A few counts support this clone. This CDR3 reads CASQDRRGYTF. For the CDR3, the DNA is TGTGCCAGTCAAGACAGGCGTGGCTACACCTTC. This chain connects TRBV19 to TRBJ1-2; a possible D gene is TRBD1 (6 bases). The CDR3 is made up of 11 amino acids. The germline V gene has CDR1 LNHDA and CDR2 SQIVND (reference sequence). The V end was cut by 8 bases, the J end by 7 bases, with 11 bases between.

The gene calls are TRBV19 and TRBJ2-2; 8 positions agree with TRBD1. Per the germline V gene, CDR1 is LNHDA and CDR2 is SQIVND (reference sequence). The CDR3 runs to 15 residues. Trimming removed 5 bases from V and 5 bases from J; junction bases left unmatched: 7. The chain's CDR3 is CASSADRGLTGELFF. The CDR3 DNA follows: TGTGCCAGTAGTGCCGACAGGGGCCTAACCGGGGAGCTGTTTTTT.

The chain recombines TRBV11-2 with TRBJ1-1, with D maybe TRBD1 (6 bases). This CDR3 region has 13 residues. Germline values: CDR1 SGHAT, CDR2 FQNNGV. Trimming pared 5 bases from V and 10 bases from J, leaving 17 bases between. The CDR3 nucleotides are TGTGCCAGCAGCCCTTTACAGGGAATGCGAGCTTTCTTT. It encodes CASSPLQGMRAFF.

This rearrangement joins TRBV28 to TRBJ2-2, with TRBD2 as a possible D gene (6 bases). V dropped 7 bases and J dropped 6 bases, with 12 bases sitting between them. This CDR3 region has 13 residues. Germline CDR1 reads MDHEN; CDR2 reads SYDVKM. CDR3 coding DNA: TGTGCCAGCATGGGGACTTTCGCCGGGGAGCTGTTTTTT. Translating it yields CASMGTFAGELFF.

This clone is a singleton in its sample. The chain joins TRBV7-9 to TRBJ2-7, with D uncertain. CDR3 length: 13 residues. The germline V gene has CDR1 SEHNR and CDR2 FQNEAQ (reference sequence). The V gene lost 4 bases and the J gene lost 3 bases, with 10 bases spanning the gap. CDR3 DNA: TGTGCCAGCAGCTCTCCGACAAACTACGAGCAGTACTTC. This gives the protein CASSSPTNYEQYF.

V usage is TRBV4-2 and J usage is TRBJ2-7; no reliable D call. V was shortened by 1 base and J by 5 bases, with 9 bases between the two germline ends. Germline CDR1 and CDR2: LGHNA and YNFKEQ. The CDR3 spans 13 residues. The chain's CDR3 is CASSQGAPNEQYF. The CDR3 bases are TGTGCCAGCAGCCAAGGGGCGCCAAACGAGCAGTACTTC.

This chain connects TRBV11-2 to TRBJ2-3, with 8 bases matching TRBD2. Trimming cost V 5 bases and J 1 base; bases outside gene matches: 5. The CDR3 runs 15 residues. Per germline, CDR1 SGHAT and CDR2 FQNNGV. The CDR3 bases are TGTGCCAGCAGCCCCCGCGGGGGGCGCACAGATACGCAGTATTTT. It codes for CASSPRGGRTDTQYF.

The V and J genes are TRBV10-3 and TRBJ2-6; a possible D gene is TRBD1 (5 bases). The CDR3 is made up of 14 amino acids. The germline CDR1 and CDR2 sequences are ENHRY and SYGVKD. The ends were cut back, 6 bases at V and 1 base at J, with 7 bases in the middle. CDR3 loop: CAIRDSSGANVLTF. In DNA, the CDR3 is TGTGCCATCAGAGACAGTTCTGGGGCCAACGTCCTGACTTTC.

The chain joins TRBV7-8 to TRBJ2-2; TRBD1 might be the D (5 bases). This CDR3 contains 13 residues. The V end was cut by 6 bases, the J end by 5 bases, with 10 bases between. CDR1 is SGHVS and CDR2 is FQNEAQ in the germline V gene. CDR3 region: CASRSGLTGELFF. CDR3 coding DNA: TGTGCCAGCAGGTCAGGGTTGACCGGGGAGCTGTTTTTT. The full variable domain, completed using reference TRBV7-8 and TRBJ2-2, is GAGVSQSPRYKVAKRGQDVALRCDPISGHVSLFWYQQALGQGPEFLTYFQNEAQLDKSGLPSDRFFAERPEGSVSTLKIQRTQQEDSAVYLCASRSGLTGELFFGEGSRLTVL.

This clone has just one count. The rearrangement uses TRBV28 and TRBJ1-1, with D possibly TRBD1 on 6 matching bases. Germline lookup yields CDR1 MDHEN and CDR2 SYDVKM. V was trimmed by 7 bases and J by 1 base, leaving 19 bases between them. The CDR3 has 16 residues. In nucleotides, the CDR3 is TGTGCCAGCAACCAACCAGGACAGACTAAGAACACTGAAGCTTTCTTT. Amino acids: CASNQPGQTKNTEAFF.